Following are 17 T cell receptor beta chains from one sample sequenced in a study of beta chain features in type 1 diabetes (dated by TCRdb to the late 2010s). The full study reports these points: Type 1 diabetes patients showed a moderate but significant shortening of TCRB CDR3 length in all four CD4+ subsets.

Libraries came from the immunoSEQ multiplex PCR assay. The entire isolated RNA was reverse transcribed using the High Capacity cDNA Reverse Transcription Kit, and thus expressed TCRB transcripts were sequenced. Not all clones reach the TCRdb copy of this immuneACCESS table, which keeps in-frame sequences only. Checked studies attribute under half of the gap to unresolved V genes and leave the rest unexplained. For this sample the table gives 300,000 or so clones, of which roughly 13% were detected only once. The top ten clonotypes cover about 0.016% of the sample. Their specific antigens are unknown. The material sequenced was naive CD4+ T cells from blood. According to the study, the label for this sample's cell subset or site signals: true naive CD4+ T cells. The source is a young woman with type 1 diabetes.

V is TRBV7-9 and J is TRBJ1-1; 7 bases map to TRBD1. This CDR3 region has 16 residues. Germline V CDR1 and CDR2: SEHNR, FQNEAQ (reference sequence). V trimming: 1 base; J trimming: 1 base; junction bases outside the gene matches: 6. The chain's CDR3 is CASSLGSGGKNTEAFF. The CDR3 DNA is TGTGCCAGCAGCTTAGGGTCAGGGGGGAAGAACACTGAAGCTTTCTTT.

This CDR3 is CASSFRDYYEQYF. DNA for the CDR3: TGTGCCAGTAGTTTCCGGGACTACTACGAGCAGTACTTC. This chain joins TRBV19 and TRBJ2-7; 7 bases align to TRBD2. Germline trimming cut 5 bases from V and 3 bases from J; bases unmatched to any gene: 4. This CDR3 has 13 amino acids. CDR1 is LNHDA and CDR2 is SQIVND in the germline V gene (reference sequence).

The chain carries TRBV11-3 and TRBJ2-3; 7 nucleotides match TRBD1. V was clipped by 6 bases and J by 4 bases; unmatched bases: 10. The CDR3 loop spans 15 amino acids. CDR1 is SGHNT, CDR2 YENEEA, per germline. CDR3 loop: CASSFEQGIPDTQYF. The CDR3 nucleotides are TGTGCCAGCAGTTTTGAACAGGGGATTCCAGATACGCAGTATTTT.

The chain recombines TRBV10-3 with TRBJ2-5; the D gene is possibly TRBD2 (5 bases). This CDR3 spans 15 amino acids. The V end lost 3 bases, the J end lost 4 bases, and 15 bases lay between the germline ends. Germline CDR1 reads ENHRY; CDR2 reads SYGVKD. The CDR3 protein is CAISESPGWVETQYF. The DNA of the CDR3 is TGTGCCATCAGTGAATCGCCGGGGTGGGTAGAGACCCAGTACTTC.

This clone was observed a few times. This same CDR3 is encoded by further DNA sequences in the sample. The chain links TRBV5-1 to TRBJ2-1, with 8 bases identical to TRBD2. The germline CDR1 and CDR2 sequences are SGHRS and YFSETQ. The ends lost 4 bases at V and 7 bases at J; junction bases unmatched: 7. This CDR3 is 14 amino acids long. CDR3 in DNA: TGCGCCAGCAGCCTAGGACTAGCCGGGAATGAGCAGTTCTTC. This translates into CASSLGLAGNEQFF.

This clone was seen a few times. The chain joins TRBV4-1 to TRBJ2-7, with TRBD1 identical over 9 bases. The CDR3 is 16 residues long. Losses at the gene ends were 4 bases for V and 3 bases for J; bases not matched to a gene: 10. CDR1 is MGHRA, CDR2 YSYEKL, per germline. CDR3 nucleotides: TGCGCCAGCAGCCCGTCGGGACAGGGCTTAGGCTACGAGCAGTACTTC. It translates to CASSPSGQGLGYEQYF.

This clone has a single count. The V call is TRBV27, the J call TRBJ2-7, with D possibly TRBD2 on 5 matching bases. The CDR3 extends over 11 amino acids. The germline gives CDR1 MNHEY, CDR2 SMNVEV (reference sequence). The CDR3 loop is CVCGSKYEQYF. CDR3 nucleotides: TGTGTATGTGGGAGTAAATACGAGCAGTACTTC.

V and J are TRBV10-1 and TRBJ2-5, with TRBD1 identical over 9 bases. Germline loops: CDR1 WNHNN, CDR2 SYGVQD (reference sequence). The V segment lost 3 bases and the J segment 4 bases; nucleotides outside the gene matches: 3. CDR3 size: 14 residues. The CDR3 bases are TGCGCCAGCAGTGACTCGGGACAGGGAGAGACCCAGTACTTC. Translating gives CASSDSGQGETQYF.

The sample holds a few counts of this clone. The chain combines TRBV29-1 with TRBJ2-3; D gene unclear. Trimming removed 1 base at V and 7 bases at J, with 12 bases between. There are 13 residues in the CDR3. The germline V gene has CDR1 SQVTM and CDR2 ANQGSEA. CDR3 loop: CSVEGVADYTQYF. The CDR3 nucleotides are TGCAGCGTTGAAGGGGTGGCAGACTATACGCAGTATTTT.

This clone has a handful of counts. The J gene is TRBJ2-3, the V gene TRBV29-1, with a weak D call TRBD1 (6 bases). The germline V gene encodes CDR1 SQVTM and CDR2 ANQGSEA. Trimming removed 4 bases from V and 1 base from J, with 12 bases in between. CDR3 length: 14 residues. The CDR3 here is CSVGGGFGTDTQYF. Here the CDR3 DNA reads TGCAGCGTTGGAGGGGGATTTGGCACAGATACGCAGTATTTT.

This clone appeared a few times. The chain combines TRBV6-6 with TRBJ2-7; 7 bases are shared with TRBD1. The CDR3 length is 13 residues. V shed 5 bases and J 3 bases; nucleotides not matched to a gene: 4. Germline values: CDR1 MNHNY, CDR2 SVGAGI (reference sequence). The DNA of the CDR3 is TGTGCCAGCAGTACCCGGGACAGCTACGAGCAGTACGTC. Its translation: CASSTRDSYEQYV.

The chain recombines TRBV7-9 with TRBJ1-1; TRBD1 matches at 7 bases. The length of the CDR3 is 14 residues. From germline, CDR1 is SEHNR and CDR2 FQNEAQ (reference sequence). V lost 7 bases, J lost 4 bases, and 9 bases stayed unmatched. CDR3 nucleotides: TGTGCCAGCACCGTGGGGACAGAGACCACTGAAGCTTTCTTT. As protein: CASTVGTETTEAFF. Combining the CDR3 with reference TRBV7-9 and TRBJ1-1 gives the whole variable domain DTGVSQNPRHKITKRGQNVTFRCDPISEHNRLYWYRQTLGQGPEFLTYFQNEAQLEKSRLLSDRFSAERPKGSFSTLEIQRTEQGDSAMYLCASTVGTETTEAFFGQGTRLTVV.

V is TRBV2 and J is TRBJ2-7; the match to TRBD1 covers 8 bases. The CDR3 is 14 residues long. Germline V CDR1 and CDR2: SNHLY, FYNNEI. J gave up 7 bases and V 5 bases, and 10 bases lay outside the gene matches. CDR3 region: CASSPTGVLGEQYF. The DNA of the CDR3 is TGTGCCAGCAGTCCGACAGGGGTCCTGGGGGAGCAGTACTTC. Combining the CDR3 with reference TRBV2 and TRBJ2-7 gives the whole variable domain EPEVTQTPSHQVTQMGQEVILRCVPISNHLYFYWYRQILGQKVEFLVSFYNNEISEKSEIFDDQFSVERPDGSNFTLKIRSTKLEDSAMYFCASSPTGVLGEQYFGPGTRLTVT.

This clone was observed a handful of times. The V gene is TRBV4-3, the J gene TRBJ1-3; possible D gene TRBD1, 6 bases. The length of the CDR3 is 16 residues. Germline V lookup: CDR1 LGHNA, CDR2 YSLEER. V lost 4 bases and J 1 base, leaving 14 bases between the germline ends. DNA for the CDR3: TGCGCCAGCAGCCCGACTACAGGGAGATCTGGAAACACCATATATTTT. It encodes CASSPTTGRSGNTIYF.

This clone turned up a few times. The chain couples TRBV30 to TRBJ2-7; TRBD1 agrees at 8 bases. V shed 3 bases and J 5 bases; nucleotides not matched to a gene: 9. CDR1 is GTSNPN, CDR2 SVGIG, per germline (reference sequence). The CDR3 contains 14 residues. The CDR3: CAWSTGGSWDEQYF. The CDR3 bases are TGTGCCTGGAGCACAGGGGGTTCGTGGGACGAGCAGTACTTC.

This clone was detected only a few times. This chain joins TRBV30 and TRBJ1-2; 8 nucleotides match TRBD1. V shed 3 bases, J shed 7 bases, and the junction held 10 bases outside the gene matches. CDR3 length: 14 amino acids. Germline values: CDR1 GTSNPN, CDR2 SVGIG (reference sequence). The CDR3 bases are TGTGCCTGGAGGTACCTCCAGGGGGCGGGTGGCTACACCTTC. Translating it yields CAWRYLQGAGGYTF.

The rearrangement uses TRBV30 and TRBJ2-1; no clear D gene. This CDR3 contains 14 residues. The V gene lost 0 bases and the J gene lost 9 bases, with 15 bases spanning the gap. Germline values: CDR1 GTSNPN, CDR2 SVGIG (reference sequence). The DNA for the CDR3 is TGTGCCTGGAGTGTATCACTTTTTGTCGGTGAGCAGTTCTTC. Protein product: CAWSVSLFVGEQFF.